A few counts support the clone carrying this TCR beta chain. Its antigen is unidentified. Unique molecular identifiers tagged the TCRbeta library. TCRdb independently ran MiXCR on the PCR reads; one entry per CDR3 protein. The table records 900,000 or so distinct CDR3 sequences, about 15% of them present only once. The source of the sample is a study of T-cell reconstitution after alpha-beta-depleted transplantation in children. Notes on the study in general: Reportedly, roughly two months post-transplant, alpha-beta T cells arose from several hundred expanded graft clones. Newly generated T cells supplied most T-cell counts and diversity one year post-transplant. Some patients owed their high day-60 TCRbeta diversity to surviving recipient T cells and thymic progenitors.

The CDR3 has 15 amino acids. The junction had 9 bases not matched to a gene; V was cut back by 0 bases and J by 6 bases. The V gene's germline CDR1 is SGHRS and CDR2 YFSETQ. The V call is TRBV5-1, the J call TRBJ2-7, with TRBD2 matching 7 bases. The receptor's source is a male patient younger than 18 who had a stem cell transplant for acute lymphoblastic leukemia, so the T cells may come from the graft donor. The input for sequencing was PBMCs, mostly from graft donor cells, taken 360 days after TCRalphabeta/CD19-depleted stem cell transplant. As DNA, the CDR3 is TGCGCCAGCAGCTTGGAGGGCGGGAGTTACTCCGAGCAGTACTTC. As protein: CASSLEGGSYSEQYF.